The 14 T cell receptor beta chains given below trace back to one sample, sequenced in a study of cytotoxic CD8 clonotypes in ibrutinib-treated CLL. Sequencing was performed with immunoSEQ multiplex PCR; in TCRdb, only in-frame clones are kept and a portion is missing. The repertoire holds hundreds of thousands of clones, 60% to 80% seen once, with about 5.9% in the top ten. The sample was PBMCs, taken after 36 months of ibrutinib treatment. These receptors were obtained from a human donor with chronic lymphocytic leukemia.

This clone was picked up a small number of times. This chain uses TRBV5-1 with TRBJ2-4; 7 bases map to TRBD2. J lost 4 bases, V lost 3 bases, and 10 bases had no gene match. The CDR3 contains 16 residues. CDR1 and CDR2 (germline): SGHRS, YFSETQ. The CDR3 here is CASSSLGLAEKNIQYF. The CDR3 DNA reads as TGCGCCAGCAGCTCCCTTGGGCTAGCGGAAAAAAACATTCAGTACTTC. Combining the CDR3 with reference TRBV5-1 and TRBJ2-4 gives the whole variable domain KAGVTQTPRYLIKTRGQQVTLSCSPISGHRSVSWYQQTPGQGLQFLFEYFSETQRNKGNFPGRFSGRQFSNSRSEMNVSTLELGDSALYLCASSSLGLAEKNIQYFGAGTRLSVL.

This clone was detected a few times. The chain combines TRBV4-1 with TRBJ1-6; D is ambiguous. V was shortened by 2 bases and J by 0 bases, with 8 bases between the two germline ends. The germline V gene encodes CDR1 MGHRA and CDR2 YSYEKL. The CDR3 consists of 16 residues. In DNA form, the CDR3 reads TGCGCCAGCAGCCAATTTGACCTCTCCTATAATTCACCCCTCCACTTT. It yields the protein CASSQFDLSYNSPLHF.

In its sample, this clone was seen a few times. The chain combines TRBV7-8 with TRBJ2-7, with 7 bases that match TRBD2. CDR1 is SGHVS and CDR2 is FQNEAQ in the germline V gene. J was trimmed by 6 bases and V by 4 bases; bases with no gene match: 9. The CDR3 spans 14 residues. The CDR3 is CASSYRDYWAEQYF. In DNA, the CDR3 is TGTGCCAGCAGCTACCGGGACTATTGGGCCGAGCAGTACTTC.

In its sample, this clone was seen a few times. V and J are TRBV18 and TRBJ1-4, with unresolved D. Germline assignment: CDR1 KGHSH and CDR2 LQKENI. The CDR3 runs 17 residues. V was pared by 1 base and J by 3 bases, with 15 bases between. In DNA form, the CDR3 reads TGTGCCAGCTCACCACGAATAGTGGGGTGGCCTAATGAAAAACTGTTTTTT. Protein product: CASSPRIVGWPNEKLFF.

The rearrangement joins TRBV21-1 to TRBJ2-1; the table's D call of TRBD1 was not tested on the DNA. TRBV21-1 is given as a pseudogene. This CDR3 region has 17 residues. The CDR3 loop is CASSKGDRGSLHDEQFF. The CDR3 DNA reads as TGTGCCAGCAGCAAAGGGGACAGAGGGTCCTTACATGATGAGCAGTTCTTC.

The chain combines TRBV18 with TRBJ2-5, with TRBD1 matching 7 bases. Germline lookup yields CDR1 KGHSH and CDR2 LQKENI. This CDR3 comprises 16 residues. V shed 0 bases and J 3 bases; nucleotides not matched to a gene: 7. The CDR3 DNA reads TGTGCCAGCTCACCACCTCACAGGGGAGTGGAAGAGACCCAGTACTTC. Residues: CASSPPHRGVEETQYF.

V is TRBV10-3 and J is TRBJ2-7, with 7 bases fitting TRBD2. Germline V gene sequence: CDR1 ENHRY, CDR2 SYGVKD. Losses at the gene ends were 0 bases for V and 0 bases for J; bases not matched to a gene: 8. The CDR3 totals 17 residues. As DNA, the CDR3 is TGTGCCATCAGTGAGTCGGTCTGGGAGGGCAGCTCCTACGAGCAGTACTTC. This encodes CAISESVWEGSSYEQYF.

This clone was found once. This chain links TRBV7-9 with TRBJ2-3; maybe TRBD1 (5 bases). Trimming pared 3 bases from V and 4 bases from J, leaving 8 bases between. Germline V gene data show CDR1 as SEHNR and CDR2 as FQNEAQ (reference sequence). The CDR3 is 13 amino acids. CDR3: CASSFQGSDTQYF. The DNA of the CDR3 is TGTGCCAGCAGCTTTCAGGGTTCAGATACGCAGTATTTT.

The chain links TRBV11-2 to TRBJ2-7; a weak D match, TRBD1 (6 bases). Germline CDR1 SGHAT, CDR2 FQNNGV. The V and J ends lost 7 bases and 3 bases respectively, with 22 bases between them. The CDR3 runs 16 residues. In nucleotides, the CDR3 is TGTGCCAGCACCGGACCCAGGAGGCAGGGGAGCTACGAGCAGTACTTC. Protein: CASTGPRRQGSYEQYF. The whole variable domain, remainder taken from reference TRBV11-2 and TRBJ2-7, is EAGVAQSPRYKIIEKRQSVAFWCNPISGHATLYWYQQILGQGPKLLIQFQNNGVVDDSQLPKDRFSAERLKGVDSTLKIQPAKLEDSAVYLCASTGPRRQGSYEQYFGPGTRLTVT.

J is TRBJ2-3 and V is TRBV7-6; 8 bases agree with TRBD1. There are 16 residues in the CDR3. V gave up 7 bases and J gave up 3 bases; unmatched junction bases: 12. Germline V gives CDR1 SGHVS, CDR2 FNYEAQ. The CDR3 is CASNSARGRRTDTQYF. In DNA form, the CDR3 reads TGTGCCAGCAATTCGGCCAGGGGGCGTCGTACAGATACGCAGTATTTT.

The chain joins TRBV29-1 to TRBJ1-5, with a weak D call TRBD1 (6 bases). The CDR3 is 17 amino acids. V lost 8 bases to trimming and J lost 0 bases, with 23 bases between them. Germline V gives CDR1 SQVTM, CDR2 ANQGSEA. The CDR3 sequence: CSPPWTATGYSNQPQHF. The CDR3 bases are TGCAGCCCGCCGTGGACCGCGACAGGATATAGCAATCAGCCCCAGCATTTT.

The CDR3, as DNA: TGTGCCAGCAGTCCGACAGCAACTAATGAAAAACTGTTTTTT. This encodes CASSPTATNEKLFF. This sequence joins TRBV6-1 and TRBJ1-4, with a weak D call TRBD1 (5 bases). V was cut by 5 bases and J by 0 bases, with 7 bases left in between. The germline CDR1 and CDR2 sequences are MNHNS and SASEGT. The CDR3 is 14 amino acids.

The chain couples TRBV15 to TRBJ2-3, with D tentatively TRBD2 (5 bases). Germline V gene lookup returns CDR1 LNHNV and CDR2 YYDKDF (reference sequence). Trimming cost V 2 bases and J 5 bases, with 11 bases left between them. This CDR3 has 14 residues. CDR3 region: CATSRTREGDTQYF. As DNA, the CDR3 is TGTGCCACCAGCAGAACCCGAGAGGGAGATACGCAGTATTTT.

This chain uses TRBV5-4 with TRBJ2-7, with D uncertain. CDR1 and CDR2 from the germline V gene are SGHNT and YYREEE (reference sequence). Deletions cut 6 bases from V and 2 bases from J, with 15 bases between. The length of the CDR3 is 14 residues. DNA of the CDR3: TGTGCCAGCAACGCAGGTGAAGGTACCTACGAGCAGTACTTC. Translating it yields CASNAGEGTYEQYF. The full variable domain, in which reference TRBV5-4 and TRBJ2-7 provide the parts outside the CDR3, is ETGVTQSPTHLIKTRGQQVTLRCSSQSGHNTVSWYQQALGQGPQFIFQYYREEENGRGNFPPRFSGLQFPNYSSELNVNALELDDSALYLCASNAGEGTYEQYFGPGTRLTVT.